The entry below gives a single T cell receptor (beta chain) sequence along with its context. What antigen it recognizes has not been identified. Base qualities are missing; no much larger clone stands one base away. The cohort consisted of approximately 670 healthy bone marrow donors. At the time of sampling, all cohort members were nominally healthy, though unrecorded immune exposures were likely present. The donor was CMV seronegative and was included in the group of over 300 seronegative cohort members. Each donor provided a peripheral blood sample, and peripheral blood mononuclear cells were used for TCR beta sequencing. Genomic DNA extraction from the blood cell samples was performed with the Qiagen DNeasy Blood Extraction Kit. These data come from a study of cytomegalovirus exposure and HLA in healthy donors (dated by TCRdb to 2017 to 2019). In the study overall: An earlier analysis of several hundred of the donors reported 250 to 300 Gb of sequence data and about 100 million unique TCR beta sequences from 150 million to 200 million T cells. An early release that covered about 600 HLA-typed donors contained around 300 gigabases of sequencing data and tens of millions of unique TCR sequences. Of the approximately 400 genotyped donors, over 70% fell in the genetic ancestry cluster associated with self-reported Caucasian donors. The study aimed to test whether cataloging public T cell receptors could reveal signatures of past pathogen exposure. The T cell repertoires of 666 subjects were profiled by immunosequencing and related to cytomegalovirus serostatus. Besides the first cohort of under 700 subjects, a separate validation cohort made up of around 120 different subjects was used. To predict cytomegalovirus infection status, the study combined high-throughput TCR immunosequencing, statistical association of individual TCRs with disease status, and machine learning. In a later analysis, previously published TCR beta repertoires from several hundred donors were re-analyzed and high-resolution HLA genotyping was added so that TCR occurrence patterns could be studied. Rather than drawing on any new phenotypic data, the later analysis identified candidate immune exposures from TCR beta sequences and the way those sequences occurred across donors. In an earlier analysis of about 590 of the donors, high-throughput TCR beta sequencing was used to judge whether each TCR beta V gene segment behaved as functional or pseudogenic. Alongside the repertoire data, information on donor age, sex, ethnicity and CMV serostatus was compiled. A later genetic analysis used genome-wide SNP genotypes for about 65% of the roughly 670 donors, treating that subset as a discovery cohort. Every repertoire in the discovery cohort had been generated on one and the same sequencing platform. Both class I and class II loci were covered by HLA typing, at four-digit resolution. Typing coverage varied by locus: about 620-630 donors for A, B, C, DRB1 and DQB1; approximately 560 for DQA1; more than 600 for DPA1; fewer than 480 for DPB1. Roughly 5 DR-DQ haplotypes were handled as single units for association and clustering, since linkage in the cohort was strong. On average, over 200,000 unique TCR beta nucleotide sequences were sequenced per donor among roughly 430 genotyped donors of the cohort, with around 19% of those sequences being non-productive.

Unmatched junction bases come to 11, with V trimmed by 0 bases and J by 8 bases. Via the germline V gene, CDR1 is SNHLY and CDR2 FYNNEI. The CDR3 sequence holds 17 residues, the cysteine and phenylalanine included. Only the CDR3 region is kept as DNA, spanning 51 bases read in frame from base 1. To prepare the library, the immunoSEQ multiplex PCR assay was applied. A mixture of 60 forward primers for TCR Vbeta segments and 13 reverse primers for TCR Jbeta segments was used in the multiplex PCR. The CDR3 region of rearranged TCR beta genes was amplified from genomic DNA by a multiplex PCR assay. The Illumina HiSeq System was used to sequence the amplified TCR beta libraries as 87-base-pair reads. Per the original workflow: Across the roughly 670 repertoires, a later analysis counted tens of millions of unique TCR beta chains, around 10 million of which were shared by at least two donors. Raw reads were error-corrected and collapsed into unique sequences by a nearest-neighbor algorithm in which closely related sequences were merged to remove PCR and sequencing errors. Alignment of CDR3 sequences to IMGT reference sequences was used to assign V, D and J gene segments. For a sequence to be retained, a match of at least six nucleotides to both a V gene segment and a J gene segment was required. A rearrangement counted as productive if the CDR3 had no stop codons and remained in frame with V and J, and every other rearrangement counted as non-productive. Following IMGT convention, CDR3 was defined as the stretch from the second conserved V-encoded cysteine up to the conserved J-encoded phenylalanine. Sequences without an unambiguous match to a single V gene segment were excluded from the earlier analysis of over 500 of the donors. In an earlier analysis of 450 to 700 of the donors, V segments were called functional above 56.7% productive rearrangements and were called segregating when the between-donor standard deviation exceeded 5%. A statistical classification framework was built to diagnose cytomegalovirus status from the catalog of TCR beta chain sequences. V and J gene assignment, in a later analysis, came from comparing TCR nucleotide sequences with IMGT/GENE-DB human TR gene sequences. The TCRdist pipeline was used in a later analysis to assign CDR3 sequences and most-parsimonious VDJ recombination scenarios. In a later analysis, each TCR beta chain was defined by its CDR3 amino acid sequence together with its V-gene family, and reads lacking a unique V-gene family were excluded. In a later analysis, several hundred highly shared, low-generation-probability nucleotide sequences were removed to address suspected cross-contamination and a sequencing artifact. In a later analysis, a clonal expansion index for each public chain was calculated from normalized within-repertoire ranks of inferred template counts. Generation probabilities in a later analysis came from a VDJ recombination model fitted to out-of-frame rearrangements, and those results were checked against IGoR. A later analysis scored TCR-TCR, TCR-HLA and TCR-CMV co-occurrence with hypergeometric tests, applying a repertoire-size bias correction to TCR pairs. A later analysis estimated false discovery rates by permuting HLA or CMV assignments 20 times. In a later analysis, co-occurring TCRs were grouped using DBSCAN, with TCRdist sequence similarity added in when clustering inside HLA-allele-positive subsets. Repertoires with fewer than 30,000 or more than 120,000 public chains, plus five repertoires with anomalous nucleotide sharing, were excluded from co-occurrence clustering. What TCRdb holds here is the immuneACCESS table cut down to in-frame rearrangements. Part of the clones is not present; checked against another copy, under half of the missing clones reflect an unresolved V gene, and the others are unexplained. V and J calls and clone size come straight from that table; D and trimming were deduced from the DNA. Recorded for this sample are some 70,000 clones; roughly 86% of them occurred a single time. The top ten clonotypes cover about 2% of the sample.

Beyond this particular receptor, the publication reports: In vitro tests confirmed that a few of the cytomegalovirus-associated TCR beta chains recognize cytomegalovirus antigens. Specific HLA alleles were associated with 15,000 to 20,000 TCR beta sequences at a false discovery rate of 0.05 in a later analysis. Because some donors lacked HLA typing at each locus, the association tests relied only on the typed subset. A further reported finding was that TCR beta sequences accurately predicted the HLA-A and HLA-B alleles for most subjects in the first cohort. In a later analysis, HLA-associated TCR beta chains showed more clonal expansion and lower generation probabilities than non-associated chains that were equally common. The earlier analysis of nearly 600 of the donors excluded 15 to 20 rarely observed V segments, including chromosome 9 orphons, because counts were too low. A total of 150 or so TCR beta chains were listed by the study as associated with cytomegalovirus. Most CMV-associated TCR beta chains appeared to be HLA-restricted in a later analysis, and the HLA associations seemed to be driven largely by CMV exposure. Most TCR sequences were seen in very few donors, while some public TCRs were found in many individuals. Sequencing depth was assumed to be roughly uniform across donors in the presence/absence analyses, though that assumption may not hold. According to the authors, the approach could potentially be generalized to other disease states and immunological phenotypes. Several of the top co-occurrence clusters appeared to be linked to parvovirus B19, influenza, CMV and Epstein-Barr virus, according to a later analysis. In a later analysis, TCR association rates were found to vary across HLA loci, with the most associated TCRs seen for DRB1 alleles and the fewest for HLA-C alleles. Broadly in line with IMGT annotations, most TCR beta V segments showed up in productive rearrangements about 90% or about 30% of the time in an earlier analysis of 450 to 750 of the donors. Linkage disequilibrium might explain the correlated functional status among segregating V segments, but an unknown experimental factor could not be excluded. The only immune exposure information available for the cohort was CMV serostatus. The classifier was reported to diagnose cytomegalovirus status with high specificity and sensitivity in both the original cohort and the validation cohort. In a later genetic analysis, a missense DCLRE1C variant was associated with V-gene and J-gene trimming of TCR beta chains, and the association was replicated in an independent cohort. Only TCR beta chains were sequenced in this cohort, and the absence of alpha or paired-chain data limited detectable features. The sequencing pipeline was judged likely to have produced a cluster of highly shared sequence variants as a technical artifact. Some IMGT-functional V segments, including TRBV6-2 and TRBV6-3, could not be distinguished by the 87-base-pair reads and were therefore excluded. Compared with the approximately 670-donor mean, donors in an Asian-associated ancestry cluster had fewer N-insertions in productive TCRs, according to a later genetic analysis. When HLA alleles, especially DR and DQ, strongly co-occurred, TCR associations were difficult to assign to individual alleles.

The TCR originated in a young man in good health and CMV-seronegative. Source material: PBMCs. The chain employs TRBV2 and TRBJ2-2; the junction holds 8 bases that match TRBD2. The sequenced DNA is TGTGCCAGCAGTGAAGCGTCGCCGAGCGGGAGACCTGGGGAGCTGTTTTTT. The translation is CASSEASPSGRPGELFF. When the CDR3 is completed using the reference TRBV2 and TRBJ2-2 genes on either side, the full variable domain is EPEVTQTPSHQVTQMGQEVILRCVPISNHLYFYWYRQILGQKVEFLVSFYNNEISEKSEIFDDQFSVERPDGSNFTLKIRSTKLEDSAMYFCASSEASPSGRPGELFFGEGSRLTVL.